This TCR beta chain was recorded in a study of T cell changes during pregnancy in multiple sclerosis. The germline gives CDR1 SGHKS, CDR2 YYEKEE (reference sequence). This CDR3 is built from 15 residues. The trim removed 0 bases at V and 5 bases at J, leaving 6 bases unmatched. Measured with immunoSEQ multiplex PCR; TCRdb has only the in-frame clones, and not every one. Of fewer than 40,000 clones listed, under 90% are singletons. The chain joins TRBV5-5 to TRBJ2-7, with 9 bases that match TRBD1. The sequence came from a female donor with multiple sclerosis, enrolled in a pregnancy study. This specimen consisted of CD8+ T cells from peripheral blood mononuclear cells, obtained after pregnancy. The CDR3 region has the DNA TGTGCCAGCAGCTTGGGGGACAGGGTTATCAACGAGCAGTACTTC. Translated: CASSLGDRVINEQYF.